Listed here is a single TCR beta chain. Trimming took 2 bases from V and 0 from J, leaving 8 bases between them. The CDR3 covers 15 residues. Germline CDR1 is MNHEY and CDR2 is SMNVEV (reference sequence). The data were taken from a study of shared T cell receptors in the human thymus. Here immunoSEQ multiplex PCR was the method, and the copy in TCRdb shows in-frame clones only, minus some. The sample lists hundreds of thousands of clones; 88% were seen once. The data were also submitted as part of a second study, on human thymus T cells. That work contributes: Donors were healthy Finnish infants having corrective surgery for congenital heart defects. Thymic resections from corrective heart surgery supplied the tissue. Across thymic and blood repertoires, the usage of V and J genes appeared to be biased. What related research reported was that thymic repertoires overlapped highly among unrelated individuals.

Sample: thymocytes. The genes are TRBV27 and TRBJ2-1; D is undetermined. The receptor comes from a boy in the first two years of life with a congenital heart defect. The CDR3 nucleotides are TGTGCCAGCAGTTTACCCACGAGCTCCTACAATGAGCAGTTCTTC. It yields the protein CASSLPTSSYNEQFF.